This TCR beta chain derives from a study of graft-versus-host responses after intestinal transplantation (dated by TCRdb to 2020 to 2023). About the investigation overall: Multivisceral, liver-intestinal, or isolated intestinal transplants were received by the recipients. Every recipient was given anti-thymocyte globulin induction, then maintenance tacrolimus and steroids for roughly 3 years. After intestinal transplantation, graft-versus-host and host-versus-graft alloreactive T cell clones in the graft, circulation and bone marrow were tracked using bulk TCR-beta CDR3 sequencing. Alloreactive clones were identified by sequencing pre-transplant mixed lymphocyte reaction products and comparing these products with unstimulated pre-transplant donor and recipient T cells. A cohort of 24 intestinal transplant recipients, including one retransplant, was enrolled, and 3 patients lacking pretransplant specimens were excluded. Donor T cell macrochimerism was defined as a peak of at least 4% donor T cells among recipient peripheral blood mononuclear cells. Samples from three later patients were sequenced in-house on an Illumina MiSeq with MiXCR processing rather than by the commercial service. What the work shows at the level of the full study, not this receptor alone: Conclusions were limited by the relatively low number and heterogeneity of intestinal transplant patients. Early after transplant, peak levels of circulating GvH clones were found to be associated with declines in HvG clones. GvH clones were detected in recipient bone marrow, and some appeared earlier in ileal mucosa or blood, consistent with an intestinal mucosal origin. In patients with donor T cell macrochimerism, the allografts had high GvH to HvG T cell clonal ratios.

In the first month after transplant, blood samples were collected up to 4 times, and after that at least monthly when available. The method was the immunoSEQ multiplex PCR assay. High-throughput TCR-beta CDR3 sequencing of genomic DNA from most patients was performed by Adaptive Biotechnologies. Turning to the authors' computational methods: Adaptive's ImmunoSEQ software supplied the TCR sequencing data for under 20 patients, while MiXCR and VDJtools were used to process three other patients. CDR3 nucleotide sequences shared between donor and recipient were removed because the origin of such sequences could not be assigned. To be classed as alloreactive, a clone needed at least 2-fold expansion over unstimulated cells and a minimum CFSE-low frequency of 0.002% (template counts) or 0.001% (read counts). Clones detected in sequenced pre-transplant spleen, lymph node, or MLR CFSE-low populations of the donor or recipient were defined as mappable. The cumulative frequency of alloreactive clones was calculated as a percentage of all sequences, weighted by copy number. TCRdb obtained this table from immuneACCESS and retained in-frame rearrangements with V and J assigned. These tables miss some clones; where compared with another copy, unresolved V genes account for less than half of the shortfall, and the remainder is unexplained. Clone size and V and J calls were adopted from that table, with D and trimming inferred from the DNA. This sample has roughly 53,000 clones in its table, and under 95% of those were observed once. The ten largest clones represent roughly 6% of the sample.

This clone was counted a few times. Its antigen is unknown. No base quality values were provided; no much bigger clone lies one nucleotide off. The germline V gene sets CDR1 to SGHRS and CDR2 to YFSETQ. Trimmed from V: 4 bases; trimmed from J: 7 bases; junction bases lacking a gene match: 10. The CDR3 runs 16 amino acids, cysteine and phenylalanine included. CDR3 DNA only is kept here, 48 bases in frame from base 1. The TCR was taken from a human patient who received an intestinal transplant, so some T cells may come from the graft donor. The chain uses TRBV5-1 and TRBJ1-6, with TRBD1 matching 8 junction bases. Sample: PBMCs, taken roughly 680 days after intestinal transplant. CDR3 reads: CASSLRTGSANSPLHF. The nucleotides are TGCGCCAGCAGCCTGAGGACAGGGTCGGCAAATTCACCCCTCCACTTT.